Below, 17 T cell receptor beta chains from the same sample are listed, as sequenced in a study of T cell responses to AZD1222 COVID-19 vaccine. Some clones are missing from TCRdb's copy, which holds only in-frame ones; the method was immunoSEQ multiplex PCR. This table holds 65,000 to 85,000 clones, around 80% found once. This specimen was peripheral blood, taken 28 days after the second AZD1222 dose. The origin of the receptors is an adult who received the AZD1222 COVID-19 vaccine.

In regard to this clone: This may stem from a read error, because a much larger clone lies one nucleotide away. The chain couples TRBV5-6 to TRBJ2-7; 8 positions match TRBD1. The length of the CDR3 is 14 residues. The ends lost 0 bases at V and 3 bases at J; junction bases unmatched: 2. Germline V gene data show CDR1 as SGHDT and CDR2 as YYEEEE. CDR3 residues: CASSLGQGFYEQYF. For the CDR3, the DNA is TGTGCCAGCAGCTTGGGACAGGGGTTCTACGAGCAGTACTTC.

The V gene is TRBV9, the J gene TRBJ2-3, with D unclear. The CDR3 spans 11 residues. Germline-derived CDR1 and CDR2 are SGDLS and YYNGEE. Between the trimmed V and J ends, which lost 4 bases and 4 bases, there was a span of 4 bases. The CDR3 reads CASSPADTQYF. The CDR3 bases are TGTGCCAGCAGCCCCGCAGATACGCAGTATTTT.

The chain links TRBV4-1 to TRBJ2-3; D is perhaps TRBD2 (5 bases). CDR1 and CDR2 from the germline V gene are MGHRA and YSYEKL. Deletions cut 6 bases from V and 5 bases from J, with 9 bases between. The CDR3 has 12 amino acids. The DNA for the CDR3 is TGCGCCAGCAGTCAACGGGAAGATACGCAGTATTTT. This codes for CASSQREDTQYF.

In this sample, this clone turned up once. V is TRBV5-4 and J is TRBJ2-5; D is uncertain. Germline assignment: CDR1 SGHNT and CDR2 YYREEE (reference sequence). The germline V and J ends were trimmed by 4 bases and 3 bases, with 7 bases remaining between them. The CDR3 runs to 12 residues. CDR3 residues: CASSVQEETQYF. The CDR3 DNA reads TGTGCCAGCAGCGTGCAGGAAGAGACCCAGTACTTC.

V gene TRBV2 combines with J gene TRBJ1-5; tentative D call: TRBD1 (5 bases). The CDR3 totals 17 residues. The V gene's germline CDR1 is SNHLY and CDR2 FYNNEI. V was pared by 2 bases and J by 1 base, with 15 bases between. Written as DNA, the CDR3 is TGTGCCAGCAGTGAATTTTGGGGGGTAAGGAGCAATCAGCCCCAGCATTTT. Residues: CASSEFWGVRSNQPQHF.

The gene calls are TRBV12-3 or TRBV12-4 and TRBJ1-2; no firm D call. Deletions cut 1 base from V and 8 bases from J, with 8 bases between. This CDR3 region has 12 residues. The CDR3 DNA reads as TGTGCCAGCAGTTTAGGAGGGTCCGGCTACACCTTC. It yields the protein CASSLGGSGYTF.

Notes on this clone: The CDR3 carries no conserved terminal phenylalanine or tryptophan, so it likely arises from a read error. The DNA is omitted, as the CDR3 cannot be located on it reliably, and the CDR3 follows TCRdb's listing. The gene calls are TRBV5-1 and TRBJ1-2; the table calls TRBD1, which could not be checked here. CDR1 is SGHRS and CDR2 is YFSETQ in the germline V gene. Termini included, the CDR3 measures 14 amino acids. The CDR3 is CASSLGDGTSEVGL.

CDR3 coding DNA: TGTGCCAGTAGTATGACAGCTACTAATGAAAAACTGTTTTTT. Its protein product is CASSMTATNEKLFF. This chain connects TRBV19 to TRBJ1-4, with D possibly being TRBD1 (5 bases). Per germline, CDR1 LNHDA and CDR2 SQIVND (reference sequence). CDR3 length: 14 amino acids. Trimming shortened V by 3 bases and J by 2 bases, and 7 bases separated the two germline ends.

V usage is TRBV27 and J usage is TRBJ2-7; 8 nucleotides match TRBD1. The trim removed 2 bases at V and 9 bases at J, leaving 3 bases unmatched. The CDR3 runs 12 residues. Germline CDR1 is MNHEY and CDR2 is SMNVEV (reference sequence). The CDR3 reads CASSLQGAGQYF. DNA of the CDR3: TGTGCCAGCAGTTTACAGGGGGCAGGGCAGTACTTC.

The chain recombines TRBV2 with TRBJ2-7, with a weak D call TRBD2 (5 bases). The germline CDR1 and CDR2 sequences are SNHLY and FYNNEI. This CDR3 spans 12 amino acids. V was pared by 6 bases and J by 1 base, with 7 bases between. The CDR3 DNA follows: TGTGCCAGCAGGAGAGGGTCCTACGAGCAGTACTTC. Its protein is CASRRGSYEQYF. Looking up the rest from reference TRBV2 and TRBJ2-7 gives the full variable domain: EPEVTQTPSHQVTQMGQEVILRCVPISNHLYFYWYRQILGQKVEFLVSFYNNEISEKSEIFDDQFSVERPDGSNFTLKIRSTKLEDSAMYFCASRRGSYEQYFGPGTRLTVT.

The V call is TRBV14, the J call TRBJ1-4, with TRBD1 matching over 9 bases. CDR3 length equals 16 residues. The germline V gene encodes CDR1 SGHDN and CDR2 FVKESK. Trimming took 6 bases from V and 7 from J; bases not matched to a gene: 12. CDR3 DNA sequence: TGTGCCAGCAGTTGGACAGGGGATTTTTACGGTGAAAAACTGTTTTTT. Its translation: CASSWTGDFYGEKLFF.

The chain carries TRBV9 and TRBJ1-2; maybe TRBD1 (6 bases). The V end was cut by 3 bases, the J end by 8 bases, with 17 bases between. The CDR3 length is 14 residues. From germline, CDR1 is SGDLS and CDR2 YYNGEE. The DNA of the CDR3 is TGTGCCAGCAGCGCATCCAGGGGTTTAAGGGGCTACACCTTC. This codes for CASSASRGLRGYTF.

The chain employs TRBV7-9 and TRBJ1-2, with D hard to call. CDR1 and CDR2 from the germline V gene are SEHNR and FQNEAQ (reference sequence). This CDR3 contains 9 residues. Between the trimmed V and J ends, which lost 6 bases and 6 bases, there was a span of 2 bases. The CDR3 spells CASRDGYTF. The CDR3 DNA reads TGTGCCAGCAGGGATGGCTACACCTTC. The entire variable domain, with the rest obtained from reference TRBV7-9 and TRBJ1-2, is as follows: DTGVSQNPRHKITKRGQNVTFRCDPISEHNRLYWYRQTLGQGPEFLTYFQNEAQLEKSRLLSDRFSAERPKGSFSTLEIQRTEQGDSAMYLCASRDGYTFGSGTRLTVV.

The rearrangement links TRBV29-1 to TRBJ1-2, with D hard to call. From germline, CDR1 is SQVTM and CDR2 ANQGSEA. V lost 4 bases, J lost 4 bases, and 13 bases lay in between. This CDR3 is 13 amino acids long. The CDR3 DNA sequence: TGCAGCGTTGCCATGAGGCTGGGCTATGGCTACACCTTC. This gives the protein CSVAMRLGYGYTF.

This chain joins TRBV27 and TRBJ2-7, with TRBD2 matching over 8 bases. This CDR3 is built from 14 residues. Per germline, CDR1 MNHEY and CDR2 SMNVEV (reference sequence). Unmatched junction bases numbered 4, after V lost 1 base and J lost 5 bases. CDR3 coding DNA: TGTGCCAGCAGTTTATTAGGGACTAGAGACGAGCAGTACTTC. This sequence encodes CASSLLGTRDEQYF.

This clone was seen a handful of times. The rearrangement joins TRBV11-2 to TRBJ1-6; D might be TRBD1 (6 bases). The length of the CDR3 is 14 residues. The V gene's germline CDR1 is SGHAT and CDR2 FQNNGV. Between the trimmed V and J ends, which lost 5 bases and 10 bases, there was a span of 15 bases. The DNA for the CDR3 is TGTGCCAGCAGCCTTACTTTGAGGGGGTCACCCCTCCACTTT. It translates to CASSLTLRGSPLHF.

In nucleotides, the CDR3 is TGTGCCAGCTCCCGGGGGGGCCAATCCACAGATACGCAGTATTTT. Translated: CASSRGGQSTDTQYF. The chain is built from TRBV2 and TRBJ2-3, with 8 bases identical to TRBD2. There are 15 residues in the CDR3. The V segment lost 8 bases and the J segment 2 bases; nucleotides outside the gene matches: 9. Germline values: CDR1 SNHLY, CDR2 FYNNEI.